The 8 T cell receptor beta chains in this list originate from one sample, sequenced in a study of shared clonotypes between healthy human individuals. The method was immunoSEQ multiplex PCR; TCRdb's version includes in-frame clones alone and lacks a portion of them. In the table there are approximately 940,000 clones, less than 85% of which are singletons. Material: memory CD4+ T cells sorted from blood. Subset noted: CD45RA-negative fraction. These receptors originate from a man younger than 35 in good health.

This clone has a handful of counts. The chain recombines TRBV7-3 with TRBJ2-3; perhaps TRBD1 as D (5 bases). V lost 1 base and J lost 12, with 17 bases in between. The CDR3 runs 14 residues. Per the germline V gene, CDR1 is SGHTA and CDR2 is FQGTGA. CDR3 coding DNA: TGTGCCAGCAGCTTAAATACAGGAGAGTCCATACAGTATTTT. It is translated as CASSLNTGESIQYF.

The chain recombines TRBV19 with TRBJ1-3; weak D call: TRBD1 (6 bases). The V gene's germline CDR1 is LNHDA and CDR2 SQIVND (reference sequence). V shed 7 bases and J shed 0 bases, with 16 bases lying between them. CDR3 length: 16 amino acids. CDR3 bases: TGTGCCAGTACCCCACAGGGTGCAGGCTCTGGAAACACCATATATTTT. As protein: CASTPQGAGSGNTIYF.

The CDR3 sequence is CASHWGVSGRASQETQYF. CDR3 DNA sequence: TGCGCCAGTCATTGGGGGGTTAGCGGGAGGGCCTCCCAAGAGACCCAGTACTTC. The rearrangement joins TRBV10-2 to TRBJ2-5, with TRBD2 matching over 11 bases. Germline values: CDR1 WSHSY, CDR2 SAAADI. There are 18 residues in the CDR3. Germline trimming cut 9 bases from V and 1 base from J; bases unmatched to any gene: 16.

This chain connects TRBV5-1 to TRBJ2-7; D gene ambiguous. V lost 2 bases and J 4 bases, leaving 13 bases between the germline ends. The CDR3 is made up of 14 amino acids. Per the germline V gene, CDR1 is SGHRS and CDR2 is YFSETQ. CDR3 sequence: CASSLNGEGYEQYF. The CDR3 DNA is TGCGCCAGCAGCTTAAATGGGGAAGGGTACGAGCAGTACTTC.

This chain connects TRBV5-1 to TRBJ2-7, with D perhaps matching TRBD2 (5 bases). This CDR3 spans 13 amino acids. V lost 2 bases to trimming and J lost 6 bases, with 12 bases between them. Per the germline V gene, CDR1 is SGHRS and CDR2 is YFSETQ. CDR3 region: CASSFGVDREQYF. CDR3 DNA: TGCGCCAGCAGCTTCGGGGTAGATCGCGAGCAGTACTTC.

V usage is TRBV4-1 and J usage is TRBJ2-7; the D gene is possibly TRBD1 (5 bases). Germline CDR1 is MGHRA and CDR2 is YSYEKL. V lost 2 bases to trimming and J lost 3 bases, with 14 bases between them. The CDR3 covers 15 residues. This CDR3 is CASSQPTGHHYEQYF. The CDR3 DNA reads as TGCGCCAGCAGCCAACCAACAGGACACCACTACGAGCAGTACTTC.

The V gene is TRBV11-2, the J gene TRBJ1-1; no firm D call. CDR1 is SGHAT, CDR2 FQNNGV, per germline. The V end lost 6 bases, the J end lost 2 bases, and 16 bases lay between the germline ends. The CDR3 has 15 amino acids. For the CDR3, the DNA is TGTGCCAGCAGGCTACGGACCGGTAGTAACACTGAAGCTTTCTTT. Its translation is CASRLRTGSNTEAFF.

V usage is TRBV5-1 and J usage is TRBJ1-1; the D gene is possibly TRBD1 (6 bases). This CDR3 is built from 14 residues. CDR1 and CDR2 from the germline V gene are SGHRS and YFSETQ. V was shortened by 4 bases and J by 1 base, with 11 bases between the two germline ends. The CDR3 is CASSGSDRNTEAFF. In nucleotides, the CDR3 is TGCGCCAGCAGCGGATCGGACAGGAACACTGAAGCTTTCTTT.